In this sample, the clone carrying this TCR beta chain turned up a few times. This record comes from a study of blood T cell repertoires in COVID-19. In the original workflow: Scientists estimated how many nucleated cells there were by amplifying reference gene primers. TCRdb's copy holds only in-frame clones and misses some; the assay was immunoSEQ multiplex PCR. That table furnishes V, J and clone size, whereas the DNA furnished D and trimming. The sample shows around 92,000 clones, less than 85% of them seen only once. The CDR3 is 13 residues long. V lost 5 bases and J lost 5, with 10 bases in between. Germline CDR1 is SGHTA and CDR2 is FQGNSA.

The sample comprised peripheral blood. This clonotype originated in a man in his 70s with COVID-19, enrolled during active disease. The chain employs TRBV7-2 and TRBJ1-5; tentative D call: TRBD1 (6 bases). The CDR3 reads CASSAYRDQPQHF. DNA for the CDR3: TGTGCCAGCAGCGCCTACAGGGATCAGCCCCAGCATTTT.